This T cell receptor (beta chain) was profiled in a study of T-cell reconstitution after alpha-beta-depleted transplantation in children. General study points: Reportedly, roughly two months post-transplant, alpha-beta T cells arose from several hundred expanded graft clones.

This clonotype was observed many times. What it binds is unknown. The CDR3 has 16 residues. With V trimmed by 0 bases and J by 1 base, 4 bases remained unmatched. Germline loops: CDR1 SGHTS, CDR2 YDEGEE. Library preparation (for TCRbeta) was performed with unique molecular identifiers. TCRdb re-derived calls from the PCR reads in MiXCR, one entry per CDR3 protein. The sample records over 450,000 distinct CDR3 sequences, roughly a tenth being singletons. Sequenced here: PBMCs, sampled before TCRalphabeta/CD19-depleted stem cell transplant. The receptor's source is a child aged 2 to 10 with inherited bone marrow failure, due to receive a stem cell transplant. V usage is TRBV5-8 and J usage is TRBJ2-1; 7 bases are shared with TRBD2. In nucleotides, the CDR3 is TGTGCCAGCAGCTTGGGGCGGGAGAGGTCCTACAATGAGCAGTTCTTC. This translates into CASSLGRERSYNEQFF.